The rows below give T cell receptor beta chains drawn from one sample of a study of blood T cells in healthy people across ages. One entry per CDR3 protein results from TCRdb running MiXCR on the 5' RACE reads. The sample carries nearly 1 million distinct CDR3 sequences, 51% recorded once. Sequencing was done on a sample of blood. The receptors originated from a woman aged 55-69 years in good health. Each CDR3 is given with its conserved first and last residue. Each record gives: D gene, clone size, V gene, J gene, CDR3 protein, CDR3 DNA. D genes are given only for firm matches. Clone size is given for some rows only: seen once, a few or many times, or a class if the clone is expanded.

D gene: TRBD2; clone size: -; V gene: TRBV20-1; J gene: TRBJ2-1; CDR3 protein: CSVPSDPTGTSGTNEQFF; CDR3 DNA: TGCAGTGTTCCCTCCGACCCCACCGGGACTAGCGGGACCAATGAGCAGTTCTTC
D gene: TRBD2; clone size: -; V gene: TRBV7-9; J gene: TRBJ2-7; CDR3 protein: CASSRTGATSGRGAEQYF; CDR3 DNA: TGTGCCAGCAGTCGGACAGGCGCTACTAGCGGGAGAGGTGCCGAGCAGTACTTC
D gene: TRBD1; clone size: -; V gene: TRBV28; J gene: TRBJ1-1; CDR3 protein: CASNPSRGKNTEAFF; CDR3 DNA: TGTGCCAGCAATCCCTCCAGGGGGAAGAACACTGAAGCTTTCTTT
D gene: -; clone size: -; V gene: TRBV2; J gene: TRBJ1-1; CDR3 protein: CAGYDTGRTEAFF; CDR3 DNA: TGTGCCGGATATGATACAGGGCGCACTGAAGCTTTCTTT
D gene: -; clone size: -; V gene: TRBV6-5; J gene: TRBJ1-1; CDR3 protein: CASRYSPSLTEAFF; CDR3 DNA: TGTGCCAGCAGGTACTCGCCAAGCTTAACTGAAGCTTTCTTT
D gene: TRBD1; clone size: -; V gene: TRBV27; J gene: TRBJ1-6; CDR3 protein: CASSPDRVYNSPLHF; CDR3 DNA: TGTGCCAGCAGCCCGGACAGGGTTTATAATTCACCCCTCCACTTT
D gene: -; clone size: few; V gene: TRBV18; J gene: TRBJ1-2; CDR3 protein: CASSPGTEHGYTF; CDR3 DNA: TGTGCCAGCTCACCGGGAACAGAACATGGCTACACCTTC
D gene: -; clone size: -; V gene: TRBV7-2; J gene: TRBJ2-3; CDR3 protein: CASTLNQGGGGQYF; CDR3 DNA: TGTGCCAGCACGCTAAACCAGGGAGGAGGTGGGCAGTATTTT
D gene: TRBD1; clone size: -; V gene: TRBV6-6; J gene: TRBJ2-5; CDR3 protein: CASNGRGQNQETQYF; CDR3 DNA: TGTGCCAGCAACGGCCGGGGACAGAACCAAGAGACCCAGTACTTC
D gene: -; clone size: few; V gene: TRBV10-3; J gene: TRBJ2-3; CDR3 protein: CAISEGWESDTQYF; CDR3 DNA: TGTGCCATCAGTGAGGGGTGGGAATCCGATACGCAGTATTTT
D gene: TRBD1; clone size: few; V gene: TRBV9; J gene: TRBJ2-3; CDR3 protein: CASSPRDRGLDTQYF; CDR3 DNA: TGTGCCAGCAGCCCCCGGGACAGGGGGCTGGATACGCAGTATTTT
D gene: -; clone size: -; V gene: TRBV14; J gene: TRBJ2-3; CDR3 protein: CASSRFMSTDTQYF; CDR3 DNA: TGTGCCAGCAGCCGGTTCATGAGTACAGATACGCAGTATTTT
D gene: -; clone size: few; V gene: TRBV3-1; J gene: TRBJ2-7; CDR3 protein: CASSRSEKRNYEQYF; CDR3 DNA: TGTGCCAGCAGCCGAAGCGAGAAGAGGAACTACGAGCAGTACTTC
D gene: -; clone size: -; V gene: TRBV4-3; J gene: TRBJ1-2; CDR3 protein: CASSQGQGPHYGYTF; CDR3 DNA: TGCGCCAGCAGCCAAGGGCAGGGACCCCACTATGGCTACACCTTC
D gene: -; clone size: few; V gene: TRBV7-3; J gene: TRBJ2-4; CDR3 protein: CASSSDLQGSKNIQYF; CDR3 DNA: TGTGCCAGCAGCTCAGACCTACAGGGTTCCAAAAACATTCAGTACTTC
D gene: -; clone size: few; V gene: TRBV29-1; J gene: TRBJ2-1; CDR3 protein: CSVRRAELEQFF; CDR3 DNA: TGCAGCGTTCGCAGGGCGGAACTTGAGCAGTTCTTC
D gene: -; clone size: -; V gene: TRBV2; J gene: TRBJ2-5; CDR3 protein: CASSDWLEGETQYF; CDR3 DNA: TGTGCCAGCAGTGATTGGTTGGAGGGGGAGACCCAGTACTTC
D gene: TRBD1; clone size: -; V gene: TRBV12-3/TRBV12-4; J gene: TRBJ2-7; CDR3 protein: CASSPSTGASYEQYF; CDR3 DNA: TGTGCCAGCAGTCCATCGACAGGGGCCTCCTACGAGCAGTACTTC
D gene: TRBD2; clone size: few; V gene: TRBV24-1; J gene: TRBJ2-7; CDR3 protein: CATSDSLAGSSYNEQYF; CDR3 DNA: TGTGCCACCAGTGATAGTCTAGCGGGGAGCTCCTACAATGAGCAGTACTTC
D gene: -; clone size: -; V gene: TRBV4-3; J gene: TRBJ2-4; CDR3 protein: CASSQDLSGGRHKQYF; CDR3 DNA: TGCGCCAGCAGCCAAGATTTGTCCGGGGGGCGACACAAGCAGTACTTC
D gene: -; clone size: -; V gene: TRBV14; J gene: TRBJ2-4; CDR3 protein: CASSQTLAAEQYF; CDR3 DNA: TGTGCCAGCAGCCAGACTCTCGCTGCGGAGCAGTACTTC
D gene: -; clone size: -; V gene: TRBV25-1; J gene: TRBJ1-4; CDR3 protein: CASSEPAEGFGEKLFF; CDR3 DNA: TGTGCCAGCAGTGAACCCGCCGAGGGTTTCGGTGAAAAACTGTTTTTT
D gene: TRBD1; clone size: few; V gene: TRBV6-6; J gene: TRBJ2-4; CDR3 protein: CASSRDDRVQYF; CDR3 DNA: TGTGCCAGCAGCCGAGACGACAGGGTTCAGTACTTC
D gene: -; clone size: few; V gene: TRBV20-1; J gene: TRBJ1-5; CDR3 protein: CSAIDWGQPQHF; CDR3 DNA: TGCAGTGCCATCGACTGGGGTCAGCCCCAGCATTTT
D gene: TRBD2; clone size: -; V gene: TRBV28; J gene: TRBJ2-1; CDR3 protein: CASSFLTSVHNEQFF; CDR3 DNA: TGTGCCAGCAGTTTCCTGACTAGCGTACACAATGAGCAGTTCTTC
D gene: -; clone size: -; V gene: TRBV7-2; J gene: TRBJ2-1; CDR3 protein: CASSLGSPTSQKQFF; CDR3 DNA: TGTGCCAGCAGCTTAGGATCACCAACTAGCCAAAAGCAGTTCTTC
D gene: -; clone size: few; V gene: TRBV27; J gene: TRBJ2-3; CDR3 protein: CASSYQGAGDTQYF; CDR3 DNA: TGTGCCAGCAGTTATCAGGGTGCGGGTGATACGCAGTATTTT
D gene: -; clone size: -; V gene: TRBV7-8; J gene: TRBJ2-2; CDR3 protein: CASSVAPTEELFF; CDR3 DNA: TGTGCCAGCAGCGTAGCGCCGACTGAGGAGCTGTTTTTT
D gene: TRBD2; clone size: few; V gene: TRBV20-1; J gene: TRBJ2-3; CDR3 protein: CSARDPLAAQYF; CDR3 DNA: TGCAGTGCTAGAGATCCCCTAGCGGCGCAGTATTTT
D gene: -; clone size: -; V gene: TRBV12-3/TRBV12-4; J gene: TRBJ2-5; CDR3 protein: CASSYNWETQYF; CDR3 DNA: TGTGCCAGCAGTTATAACTGGGAGACCCAGTACTTC